This T cell receptor (beta chain) comes out of a study of T-cell reconstitution after alpha-beta-depleted transplantation in children. Study-level findings and limits: Diversity of TCRbeta at day 60 was high in some patients, arising from surviving recipient T cells and thymic progenitors. Several hundred expanded graft clones reportedly gave rise to the alpha-beta T cells present about two months after transplant.

Germline V gene data show CDR1 as ENHRY and CDR2 as SYGVKD. The CDR3 is 16 residues long. The ends lost 4 bases at V and 0 bases at J; junction bases unmatched: 1. Details on this clonotype: Its antigen is undetermined.

During its preparation, the TCRbeta library received unique molecular identifiers. TCRdb independently ran MiXCR on the PCR reads; one entry per CDR3 protein. The data contain fewer than 150,000 distinct CDR3 sequences, about 9.5% of them singletons. Sequenced here: PBMCs, mostly from graft donor cells, sampled 180 days after TCRalphabeta/CD19-depleted stem cell transplant. The clonotype originates from a girl under three years old who had a stem cell transplant for combined immunodeficiency, so the T cells may come from the graft donor. The gene calls are TRBV10-3 and TRBJ2-6; 9 bases are a match to TRBD1. The DNA of the CDR3 is TGTGCCATCAGTGGGACAGGGGCCTCTGGGGCCAACGTCCTGACTTTC. It specifies CAISGTGASGANVLTF.